These T cell receptor beta chains were read from a single sample in a study of T cell responses to AZD1222 COVID-19 vaccine. Measured with immunoSEQ multiplex PCR; TCRdb has only the in-frame clones, and not every one. The sample contains roughly 80,000 clones, 90% of which appear only once. The source was peripheral blood, collected on day 0 of AZD1222 vaccination. The receptors derive from an adult in good health. Each CDR3 is given with its conserved first and last residue. A D gene is named only where the DNA matches it firmly. The size field is filled for only some rows; it gives once, few, many or a size class.

D gene	clone size	J gene	V gene	CDR3 DNA	CDR3 protein
NA	NA	TRBJ1-1	TRBV12-3/TRBV12-4	TGTGCCAGCAGCCAAGCAGCGGGGACTGAAGCTTTCTTT	CASSQAAGTEAFF
NA	NA	TRBJ1-3	TRBV7-2	TGTGCCAGCAGCTTAGCCCGGGGTTCTTGGGGAAACACCATATATTTT	CASSLARGSWGNTIYF
NA	NA	TRBJ1-6	TRBV6-5	TGTGCCAGCAGTTCCCTGAGACAGGATAATTCACCCCTCCACTTT	CASSSLRQDNSPLHF
TRBD2	NA	TRBJ2-5	TRBV5-1	TGCGCCAGCAGCCCACGGACTAGCGGGAGGCTGGGAGAGACCCAGTACTTC	CASSPRTSGRLGETQYF
NA	NA	TRBJ1-1	TRBV5-1	TGCGCCAGCAGCCCAGAGGACCCTGGGGGTAGTGAAGCTTTCTTT	CASSPEDPGGSEAFF
NA	NA	TRBJ2-7	TRBV12-3/TRBV12-4	TGTGCCAGCAGTTCAGCCTACGAGCAGTACTTC	CASSSAYEQYF
TRBD1	NA	TRBJ2-1	TRBV6-5	TGTGCCAGCATCTTAGGACAGGTGACGGGTGAGCAGTTCTTC	CASILGQVTGEQFF
NA	NA	TRBJ2-1	TRBV6-2/TRBV6-3	TGTGCCAGCAGTTGGGCAGGGGTCAATGAGCAGTTCTTC	CASSWAGVNEQFF
NA	NA	TRBJ1-4	TRBV9	TGTGCCAGCAGCGAGACCGATGAAAAACTGTTTTTT	CASSETDEKLFF
TRBD2	NA	TRBJ2-4	TRBV2	TGTGCCAGCGGACAGAGCGGGGGGTTAAACATTCAGTACTTC	CASGQSGGLNIQYF
NA	NA	TRBJ2-5	TRBV5-1	TGCGCCAGCGGGAGTACTTTGGCGGGGGCTGGAGAGACCCAGTACTTC	CASGSTLAGAGETQYF
TRBD1	few	TRBJ1-1	TRBV10-1	TGCGCCAGCATCCGACAGGGATTGATGAACACTGAAGCTTTCTTT	CASIRQGLMNTEAFF
TRBD1	NA	TRBJ2-2	TRBV29-1	TGCAGCGTTACGGGACAGGAAACTTCGAACACCGGGGAGCTGTTTTTT	CSVTGQETSNTGELFF
NA	few	TRBJ2-5	TRBV3-1/TRBV3-2	TGTGCCAGCAGTCTCCAAGAGACCCAGTACTTC	CASSLQETQYF
TRBD1	few	TRBJ2-7	TRBV20-1	TGCAGTGCTAGTCGGGGGACAGGGGAAGGAGAGCAGTACTTC	CSASRGTGEGEQYF
NA	few	TRBJ1-5	TRBV19	TGTGCCAGTAGTATTCAGGGAAGTCAGCCCCAGCATTTT	CASSIQGSQPQHF
TRBD1	NA	TRBJ1-5	TRBV19	TGTGCCAGTGGTGCCGGGACAGGGGGTGTACGCAATCAGCCCCAGCATTTT	CASGAGTGGVRNQPQHF
NA	NA	TRBJ2-7	TRBV4-3	TGCGCCAGCAGCCAAGGGACTCAATACGAGCAGTACTTC	CASSQGTQYEQYF
NA	NA	TRBJ1-5	TRBV7-2	TGTGCCAGCAGCTTAACCAGTAGACCTAGCAATCAGCCCCAGCATTTT	CASSLTSRPSNQPQHF
NA	few	TRBJ2-7	TRBV19	TGTGCCAGTAGTATAGGGTGGGGGTCCTACGAGCAGTACTTC	CASSIGWGSYEQYF
NA	NA	TRBJ2-3	TRBV5-6	TGTGCCAGCAGCTTGCGGGGGCCCGGGGATACGCAGTATTTT	CASSLRGPGDTQYF
TRBD1	NA	TRBJ1-4	TRBV2	TGTGCCAGCAGTGAGGACAGGGCCGGAGCTAATGAAAAACTGTTTTTT	CASSEDRAGANEKLFF
NA	NA	TRBJ1-2	TRBV30	TGTGCCTGGAGTTGGGACGGATTTGATAACTATGGCTACACCTTC	CAWSWDGFDNYGYTF
NA	NA	TRBJ2-5	TRBV9	TGTGCCAGCAGCGGACCCCAAGAGACCCAGTACTTC	CASSGPQETQYF
NA	NA	TRBJ2-2	TRBV4-1	TGCGCCAGCAGCCAAGTCCGTCTCGGGTCGAACACCGGGGAGCTGTTTTTT	CASSQVRLGSNTGELFF
TRBD2	NA	TRBJ2-7	TRBV4-1	TGCGCCAGCAGCCAACCAACAGGGACTAGCGAGTCCTACGAGCAGTACTTC	CASSQPTGTSESYEQYF
NA	NA	TRBJ1-2	TRBV18	TGTGCCAGCTCATTCAGTGCAGCTGGCTACACCTTC	CASSFSAAGYTF
TRBD1	NA	TRBJ1-2	TRBV6-5	TGTGCCAGCAGTCCTCAGGGGGCCGTAGGCTATGGCTACACCTTC	CASSPQGAVGYGYTF
NA	NA	TRBJ1-5	TRBV24-1	TGTGCCGCCCAAGAAGGTAGCAATCAGCCCCAGCATTTT	CAAQEGSNQPQHF
TRBD1	NA	TRBJ1-2	TRBV5-1	TGCGCCAGCAGCTTGACAGGGGGGAACTATGGCTACACCTTC	CASSLTGGNYGYTF
NA	NA	TRBJ1-2	TRBV9	TGTGCCAGCAACTCCCGCGGTTCGCACTCCTATGGCTACACCTTC	CASNSRGSHSYGYTF
NA	once	TRBJ1-2	TRBV5-1	TGCGCCAGCAGCTTGGGTGGACATCCCAGGGATGGCTACACCTTC	CASSLGGHPRDGYTF
NA	NA	TRBJ1-2	TRBV7-9	TGTGCCAGCAGCTCAGGGTCGGGCTACACCTTC	CASSSGSGYTF
NA	NA	TRBJ2-2	TRBV12-3/TRBV12-4	TGTGCCAGCGGAGGGAGGGGGGAGCTGTTTTTT	CASGGRGELFF
TRBD2	NA	TRBJ2-2	TRBV3-1/TRBV3-2	TGTGCCAGCAGCTACCCGGGACTAGCGGGACCCACCGGGGAGCTGTTTTTT	CASSYPGLAGPTGELFF
TRBD1	few	TRBJ1-2	TRBV5-5	TGTGCCAGCAGCTGGGGGACAGACGGTGCTGGCTACACCTTC	CASSWGTDGAGYTF
TRBD2	NA	TRBJ2-7	TRBV4-2	TGTGCCAGCAGCCAAGATCAAGGCGGGAGCTACGAGCAGTACTTC	CASSQDQGGSYEQYF
TRBD2	NA	TRBJ2-1	TRBV11-3	TGTGCCAGCAGCTCCAAGCGGGGACCTCACAATGAGCAGTTCTTC	CASSSKRGPHNEQFF
TRBD1	once	TRBJ2-5	TRBV3-1/TRBV3-2	TGTGCCAGCAGCCAAGACACAGGGGTACAAGAGACCCAGTACTTC	CASSQDTGVQETQYF
TRBD2	NA	TRBJ2-7	TRBV5-4	TGTGCCAGCAGCCTGACTAGCGGAGTCTACGAGCAGTACTTC	CASSLTSGVYEQYF
NA	NA	TRBJ1-2	TRBV24-1	TGTGCCACCAGTGACGACCCTACCTATGGCTACACCTTC	CATSDDPTYGYTF
TRBD1	NA	TRBJ1-2	TRBV6-6	TGTGCCAGCAGTTCTCCCGGGACAGGGGTGCCCTACACCTTC	CASSSPGTGVPYTF
NA	NA	TRBJ1-3	TRBV3-1/TRBV3-2	TGTGCCAGCAGCCTACTGGGAGGGCACTTAAACACCATATATTTT	CASSLLGGHLNTIYF
NA	few	TRBJ1-1	TRBV7-2	TGTGCCAGCAGCGGCGGGACGACACTGAGGGCTTTCTTT	CASSGGTTLRAFF
TRBD2	NA	TRBJ2-3	TRBV5-1	TGCGCCAGCAGCTTAGCTACTAGCGGGATAGCAGATACGCAGTATTTT	CASSLATSGIADTQYF
TRBD1	NA	TRBJ2-7	TRBV19	TGTGCCAGCCGACAGGGGGGGGACGAGCAGTACTTC	CASRQGGDEQYF
TRBD2	NA	TRBJ2-3	TRBV6-5	TGTGCCAGCAGAACTAGCGGGGGGGCCAGGGATACGCAGTATTTT	CASRTSGGARDTQYF
NA	NA	TRBJ2-5	TRBV12-3/TRBV12-4	TGTGCCAGCAGTTTACGGGAGACCCAGTACTTC	CASSLRETQYF
NA	once	TRBJ1-1	TRBV2	TGTGCCAGCGGGCAGGAGCTGAATGCTTTCTTT	CASGQELNAFF
NA	NA	TRBJ1-2	TRBV12-3/TRBV12-4	TGTGCCAGCAGTACGGGCGGCTACACCTTC	CASSTGGYTF
NA	NA	TRBJ2-1	TRBV24-1	TGTGCCACCAGTGACCCTATTAATGAGCAGTTCTTC	CATSDPINEQFF
NA	NA	TRBJ2-5	TRBV5-1	TGCGCCAGCAGCTCCTCGGGGGCCTTCCAAGAGACCCAGTACTTC	CASSSSGAFQETQYF
TRBD2	NA	TRBJ2-1	TRBV7-3	TGTGCCAGCAGCCCCTCAGGAAGCGGGAGTCTAGAAGAGCAGTTCTTC	CASSPSGSGSLEEQFF
NA	once	TRBJ1-5	TRBV19	TGTGCCAGTATAAGGAGGTCCGAGGGTAGCAATCAGCCCCAGCATTTT	CASIRRSEGSNQPQHF
NA	NA	TRBJ2-7	TRBV6-6	TGTGCCAGCAGGAGGACCTACGAGCAGTACTTC	CASRRTYEQYF
NA	NA	TRBJ1-1	TRBV7-2	TGTGCCAGCAGGTGGCAGGAGAACACTGAAGCTTTCTTT	CASRWQENTEAFF
NA	NA	TRBJ1-1	TRBV7-9	TGTGCCAGCAGCCCCGAACGTGGACGAATGAACACTGAAGCTTTCTTT	CASSPERGRMNTEAFF
NA	NA	TRBJ1-6	TRBV5-4	TGTGCCAGCAGCTCCGCGCCCACAACTAATAATTCACCCCTCCACTTT	CASSSAPTTNNSPLHF
NA	NA	TRBJ1-5	TRBV3-1/TRBV3-2	TGTGCCAGCAGCCAGGGTTCACTGGGCTATCAGCCCCAGCATTTT	CASSQGSLGYQPQHF